Listed here are 20 T cell receptor beta chains from one sample, sequenced in a study of blood T cell repertoires in COVID-19. Sequencing was performed with immunoSEQ multiplex PCR; in TCRdb, only in-frame clones are kept and a portion is missing. The sample holds about 250,000 clones, around 91% seen once. Source material: PBMCs or T cells enriched from blood (not recorded which). The receptors come from a woman aged 18-29 years who had recovered from COVID-19.

This clone was counted a single time. The chain employs TRBV6-1 and TRBJ1-5; D might be TRBD1 (5 bases). V lost 1 base to trimming and J lost 3 bases, with 7 bases between them. The germline V gene has CDR1 MNHNS and CDR2 SASEGT. This CDR3 region has 14 residues. CDR3 in DNA: TGTGCCAGCAGTGAAGGGGGGGACAATCAGCCCCAGCATTTT. It encodes CASSEGGDNQPQHF.

This chain uses TRBV7-3 with TRBJ2-2; D may be TRBD1 (5 bases). The CDR3 runs to 13 residues. The V gene lost 5 bases and the J gene lost 7 bases, with 11 bases spanning the gap. Germline lookup yields CDR1 SGHTA and CDR2 FQGTGA. CDR3: CASSQGAGGELFF. The CDR3 nucleotides are TGTGCCAGCAGCCAGGGCGCCGGCGGGGAGCTGTTTTTT.

The chain carries TRBV12-3 or TRBV12-4 and TRBJ2-1; 7 bases match TRBD1. This CDR3 has 11 amino acids. Losses at the gene ends were 5 bases for V and 9 bases for J; bases not matched to a gene: 1. The CDR3 is CASSTGVEQFF. The CDR3 DNA reads as TGTGCCAGCAGTACAGGGGTTGAGCAGTTCTTC.

The genes are TRBV5-1 and TRBJ1-1, with 12 bases that match TRBD1. The V and J ends lost 3 bases and 11 bases, in that order; junction bases with no gene match: 11. Germline V gene sequence: CDR1 SGHRS, CDR2 YFSETQ. The CDR3 spans 15 residues. CDR3 protein: CASSSSGTGGAGAFF. CDR3 nucleotides: TGCGCCAGCAGCTCCTCCGGGACAGGGGGCGCGGGGGCTTTCTTT.

The J gene is TRBJ2-6, the V gene TRBV7-8, with TRBD1 identical over 10 bases. Germline CDR1 and CDR2: SGHVS and FQNEAQ. This CDR3 region has 16 residues. V dropped 5 bases and J dropped 2; count of bases not matched to a gene: 3. CDR3: CASSMTGGPGANVLTF. The CDR3 bases are TGTGCCAGCAGCATGACAGGGGGCCCTGGGGCCAACGTCCTGACTTTC.

This clone was seen only once. This chain joins TRBV12-3 or TRBV12-4 and TRBJ2-1; D remains unclear. V lost 11 bases and J lost 9, with 14 bases in between. The CDR3 sequence is 11 residues long. As DNA, the CDR3 is TGTGCCGTCGTACTGGCGGCTGAGCAGTTCTTC. The encoded protein is CAVVLAAEQFF.

This chain links TRBV7-9 with TRBJ1-2, with D perhaps matching TRBD1 (5 bases). Germline lookup yields CDR1 SEHNR and CDR2 FQNEAQ (reference sequence). The V end was cut by 6 bases, the J end by 4 bases, with 18 bases between. The CDR3 totals 15 residues. This CDR3 reads CASSGGDGFPYGYTF. CDR3 nucleotide sequence: TGTGCCAGCAGTGGAGGGGACGGGTTCCCCTATGGCTACACCTTC.

The chain recombines TRBV3-1 (or the pseudogene TRBV3-2) with TRBJ1-2; D gene ambiguous. Trimming left V 4 bases short and J 5 bases short, with 11 bases between. The CDR3 runs to 13 residues. Germline lookup yields CDR1 LGHDT and CDR2 YNNKEL (reference sequence). The CDR3 DNA reads TGTGCCAGCAGCCGATCGACGGGTTATGGCTACACCTTC. It translates to CASSRSTGYGYTF.

V gene TRBV19 combines with J gene TRBJ1-3; maybe TRBD1 (5 bases). The V gene's germline CDR1 is LNHDA and CDR2 SQIVND (reference sequence). V was shortened by 4 bases and J by 0 bases, with 10 bases between the two germline ends. The CDR3 has 15 amino acids. CDR3 sequence reads: CASSRDWSSGNTIYF. The CDR3 DNA sequence: TGTGCCAGTAGTAGGGACTGGTCCTCTGGAAACACCATATATTTT.

This chain links TRBV7-9 with TRBJ2-5; D not certain. V was cut by 1 base and J by 5 bases, with 8 bases left in between. The germline CDR1 and CDR2 sequences are SEHNR and FQNEAQ (reference sequence). The CDR3 contains 13 residues. DNA of the CDR3: TGTGCCAGCAGCTTAGAACAGTACGAGACCCAGTACTTC. Protein product: CASSLEQYETQYF. The entire variable domain, with the rest obtained from reference TRBV7-9 and TRBJ2-5, is as follows: DTGVSQNPRHKITKRGQNVTFRCDPISEHNRLYWYRQTLGQGPEFLTYFQNEAQLEKSRLLSDRFSAERPKGSFSTLEIQRTEQGDSAMYLCASSLEQYETQYFGPGTRLLVL.

This rearrangement joins TRBV11-2 to TRBJ2-1, with D possibly matching TRBD2 (5 bases). The V gene's germline CDR1 is SGHAT and CDR2 FQNNGV. The germline V and J ends were trimmed by 0 bases and 7 bases, with 13 bases remaining between them. The CDR3 covers 15 residues. The CDR3 protein is CASSLDPARGNEQFF. The DNA for the CDR3 is TGTGCCAGCAGCTTAGATCCGGCTAGAGGGAATGAGCAGTTCTTC.

The V gene is TRBV29-1, the J gene TRBJ2-7, with TRBD2 matching over 14 bases. The CDR3 has 16 amino acids. Trimming took 5 bases from V and 3 from J; bases not matched to a gene: 9. The germline V gene has CDR1 SQVTM and CDR2 ANQGSEA. CDR3 sequence reads: CSVQGLAGGRGYEQYF. The DNA of the CDR3 is TGCAGCGTTCAAGGACTAGCGGGGGGCCGGGGCTACGAGCAGTACTTC.

The gene calls are TRBV11-2 and TRBJ2-2; D perhaps matches TRBD1 (6 bases). V lost 5 bases and J lost 4, with 17 bases in between. CDR1 SGHAT and CDR2 FQNNGV come from the germline V gene. The CDR3 runs to 16 residues. DNA for the CDR3: TGTGCCAGCAGCCCTCTCACAGGGCCGAGCACCGGGGAGCTGTTTTTT. Its translation: CASSPLTGPSTGELFF.

V gene TRBV5-1 combines with J gene TRBJ1-2; D is unclear. Trimming stripped 2 bases from V and 8 bases from J, with 13 bases between. Germline V gives CDR1 SGHRS, CDR2 YFSETQ. The CDR3 runs 13 residues. CDR3 in DNA: TGCGCCAGCAGCTTTACCCCTCGGGAGGGCTACACCTTC. Its translation: CASSFTPREGYTF.

V is TRBV7-9 and J is TRBJ1-6; TRBD1 is a possible D gene (5 bases). Germline CDR1 SEHNR, CDR2 FQNEAQ (reference sequence). Trimming removed 8 bases from V and 2 bases from J, with 13 bases in between. The CDR3 loop spans 15 amino acids. The CDR3 protein is CASARGRTYNSPLHF. CDR3 coding DNA: TGTGCCAGCGCGCGGGGGAGGACCTATAATTCACCCCTCCACTTT.

The count of this clone is one. The chain employs TRBV2 and TRBJ2-7; 11 bases match TRBD2. The CDR3 contains 14 residues. Trimming cost V 8 bases and J 3 bases; bases outside gene matches: 6. Germline lookup yields CDR1 SNHLY and CDR2 FYNNEI. CDR3 sequence (DNA): TGTGCCAGCGGGAGACTAGCGGGGATCTACGAGCAGTACTTC. Translating it yields CASGRLAGIYEQYF.

V usage is TRBV12-3 or TRBV12-4 and J usage is TRBJ2-5, with a possible D match to TRBD2 (5 bases). The CDR3 has 13 residues. Trimming took 6 bases from V and 2 from J, leaving 10 bases between them. The CDR3, as DNA: TGTGCCAGCAGGGCCACGGGACAAGAGACCCAGTACTTC. Its protein is CASRATGQETQYF.

The V gene is TRBV6-1, the J gene TRBJ1-5; D is unclear. The CDR3 loop spans 15 amino acids. CDR1 and CDR2 (germline): MNHNS, SASEGT. Trimming stripped 1 base from V and 0 bases from J, with 7 bases between. The CDR3 is CASSEGAISNQPQHF. The CDR3 nucleotides are TGTGCCAGCAGTGAAGGGGCAATTAGCAATCAGCCCCAGCATTTT.

This chain connects TRBV7-9 to TRBJ2-7; maybe TRBD1 (5 bases). Germline V gene data show CDR1 as SEHNR and CDR2 as FQNEAQ (reference sequence). This CDR3 has 14 amino acids. V was trimmed by 2 bases and J by 5 bases, leaving 13 bases between them. CDR3 region: CASSLISQGNEQYF. The CDR3 nucleotides are TGTGCCAGCAGCTTAATCTCCCAGGGCAACGAGCAGTACTTC. Based on the CDR3 plus reference TRBV7-9 and TRBJ2-7, the full variable domain is DTGVSQNPRHKITKRGQNVTFRCDPISEHNRLYWYRQTLGQGPEFLTYFQNEAQLEKSRLLSDRFSAERPKGSFSTLEIQRTEQGDSAMYLCASSLISQGNEQYFGPGTRLTVT.

The table lists this clone with a count of one. The chain recombines TRBV19 with TRBJ1-5; D is possibly TRBD1 (6 bases). This CDR3 has 16 residues. V was trimmed by 4 bases and J by 0 bases, leaving 13 bases between them. The germline CDR1 and CDR2 sequences are LNHDA and SQIVND (reference sequence). The CDR3, as DNA: TGTGCCAGTAGTAGCCGTGGGGGCTTTAGCAATCAGCCCCAGCATTTT. Protein sequence: CASSSRGGFSNQPQHF.